A selection of T cell receptor beta chains follows, all from one sample in a study of CD8 T cells in Susac syndrome. TCRdb itself ran the immunoSEQ multiplex PCR reads through MiXCR, one entry per CDR3 protein. The table includes 200,000 to 300,000 distinct CDR3 sequences, 95% to 97% detected once. The source material was CD4+ T cells from PBMCs. The receptors originated from a human donor with Susac syndrome. Both conserved end residues are trimmed from each CDR3.

V	length	CDR3
TRBV15	13	ATSRDPGALGEQY
TRBV20-1	12	SASQAGGVREQF
TRBV5-6	12	ASSLAGSTDTQY
TRBV4-1	17	ASSQDRRAGGPGTDTQY
TRBV12-3/TRBV12-4	11	ASSSGRSYEQY
TRBV18	12	ASSPTGENTEAF
TRBV29-1	11	SASGQGDTEAF
TRBV7-3	12	ASSRSRNTGELF
TRBV3-1	11	ASSQDHVYEQY
TRBV9	11	ASSVGRQETQY
TRBV3-1	13	ASSQLAGFYNEQF
TRBV7-8	12	ASSFRDSYTEAF
TRBV20-1	11	SAGRDFNQPQH
TRBV29-1	14	SVAIRLAGPTYEQY
TRBV29-1	12	SVGAGTGGYGYT
TRBV28	12	ASSFPDRTYEQY
TRBV20-1	10	SARGAGQPQH
TRBV6-6	10	ASVEVTSEAF
TRBV19	14	ASSISQREVQDTQY
TRBV9	11	ASSVDQSSGYT
TRBV29-1	11	SVEGQTNYGYT
TRBV21-1	14	ASSKTRDRAHETQY
TRBV20-1	12	SAPAGGIHETQY
TRBV5-6	13	ASSSLDHAYNEQF